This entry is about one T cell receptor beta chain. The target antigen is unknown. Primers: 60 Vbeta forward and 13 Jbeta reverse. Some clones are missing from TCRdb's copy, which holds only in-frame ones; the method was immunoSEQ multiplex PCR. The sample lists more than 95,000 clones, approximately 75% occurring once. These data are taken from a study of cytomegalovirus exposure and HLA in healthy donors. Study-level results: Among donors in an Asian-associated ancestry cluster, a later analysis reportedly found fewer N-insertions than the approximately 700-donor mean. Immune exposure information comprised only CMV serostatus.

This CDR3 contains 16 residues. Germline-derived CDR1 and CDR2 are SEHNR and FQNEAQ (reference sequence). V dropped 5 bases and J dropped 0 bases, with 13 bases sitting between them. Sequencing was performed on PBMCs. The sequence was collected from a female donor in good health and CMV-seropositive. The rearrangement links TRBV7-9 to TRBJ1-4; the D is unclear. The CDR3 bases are TGTGCCAGCAGCGCCCAGGTGGCTGCAACTAATGAAAAACTGTTTTTT. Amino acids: CASSAQVAATNEKLFF.